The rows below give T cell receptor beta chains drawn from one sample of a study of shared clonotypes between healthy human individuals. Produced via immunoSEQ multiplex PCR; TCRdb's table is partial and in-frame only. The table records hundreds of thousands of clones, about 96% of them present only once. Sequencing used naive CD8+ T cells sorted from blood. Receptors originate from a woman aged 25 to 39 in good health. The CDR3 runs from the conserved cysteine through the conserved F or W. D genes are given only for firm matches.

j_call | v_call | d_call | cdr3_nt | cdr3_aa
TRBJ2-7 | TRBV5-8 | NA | TGTGCCAGCAGCAAACCAGGGTTCCTTGGCATGAGCGAGCAGTACTTC | CASSKPGFLGMSEQYF
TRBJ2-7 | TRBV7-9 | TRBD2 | TGTGCCAGCAGTCTTGCGGGGGGGCGGAATAGCTACGAGCAGTACTTC | CASSLAGGRNSYEQYF
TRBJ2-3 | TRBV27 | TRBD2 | TGTGCCAGCAGACTTCTAGCGGGAGGGCGCACAGATACGCAGTATTTT | CASRLLAGGRTDTQYF
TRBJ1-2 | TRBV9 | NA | TGTGCCAGCAGCGTAAGTGCCAACGGGACTGACTATGGCTACACCTTC | CASSVSANGTDYGYTF
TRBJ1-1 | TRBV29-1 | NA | TGCAGCGTTGATCTGGTGGGCAACACTGAAGCTTTCTTT | CSVDLVGNTEAFF
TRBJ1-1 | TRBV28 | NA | TGTGCCAGCAGTTTAGGATGGTCGAACACTGAAGCTTTCTTT | CASSLGWSNTEAFF
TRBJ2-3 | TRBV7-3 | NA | TGTGCCAGCAGTCCGATGGACAGCCCAGATACGCAGTATTTT | CASSPMDSPDTQYF
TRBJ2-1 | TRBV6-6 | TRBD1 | TGTGCCAGCAGTTTCTCCGGGACAGACATTTACAATGAGCAGTTCTTC | CASSFSGTDIYNEQFF
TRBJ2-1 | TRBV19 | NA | TGTGCCAGTAGGCCCCACGGGCGCCGAACCGGAGAGCAGTTCTTC | CASRPHGRRTGEQFF
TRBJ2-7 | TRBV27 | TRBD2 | TGTGCCAGCAGTTTCTCCGCGGGAGCGGACGAGCAGTACTTC | CASSFSAGADEQYF
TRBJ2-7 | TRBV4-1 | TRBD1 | TGCGCCAGCAGCCAAGTCCCACGGGCAGGGGGCGAGCAGTACTTC | CASSQVPRAGGEQYF
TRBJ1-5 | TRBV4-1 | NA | TGCGCCAGCAGCCAAGAGGCAGGGCTAAGCAATCAGCCCCAGCATTTT | CASSQEAGLSNQPQHF
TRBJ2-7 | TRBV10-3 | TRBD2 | TGTGCCATCAGTGAACCCCCGAATCTAGCGGGTCCCTACGAGCAGTACTTC | CAISEPPNLAGPYEQYF
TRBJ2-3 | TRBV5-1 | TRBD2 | TGCGCCAGCAGCTTGCCAGAACTAGCGGGAGGTTTTACAGATACGCAGTATTTT | CASSLPELAGGFTDTQYF
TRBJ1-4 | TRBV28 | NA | TGTGCCAGCAGTTTAACGGGTGGGACTAATGAAAAACTGTTTTTT | CASSLTGGTNEKLFF
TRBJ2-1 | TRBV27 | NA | TGTGCCAGCAGTTTTGGGGGGAATGAGCAGTTCTTC | CASSFGGNEQFF
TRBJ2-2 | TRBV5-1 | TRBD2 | TGCGCCAGCACTCCTAGCGGGAGGGCCCGTAACACCGGGGAGCTGTTTTTT | CASTPSGRARNTGELFF
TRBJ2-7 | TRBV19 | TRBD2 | TGTGCCAGTAGTATACGGTCTAGCGGGAGAGACGAGCAGTACTTC | CASSIRSSGRDEQYF
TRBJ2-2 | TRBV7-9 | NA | TGTGCCAGCAGCTTCGGACAGACGAACACCGGGGAGCTGTTTTTT | CASSFGQTNTGELFF
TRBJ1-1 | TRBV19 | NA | TGTGCCACCCGACAGAGGAACACTGAAGCTTTCTTT | CATRQRNTEAFF
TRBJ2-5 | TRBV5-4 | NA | TGTGCCAGCAGCTCCGGACGGGGTCAAGAGACCCAGTACTTC | CASSSGRGQETQYF
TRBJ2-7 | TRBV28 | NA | TGTGCCAGCAGTTTAACAGCCTACGAGCAGTACTTC | CASSLTAYEQYF